Listed below are T cell receptor beta chains from one sample, sequenced in a study of PD-L1 blockade in urothelial cancer. Here immunoSEQ multiplex PCR was the method, and the copy in TCRdb shows in-frame clones only, minus some. Of some 100,000 clones listed, roughly nine tenths are singletons. This specimen consisted of PBMCs, obtained around atezolizumab (anti-PD-L1) treatment. All receptors derive from a woman of 80 years or more with urothelial cancer. Each CDR3 is given with its conserved first and last residue. D genes are given only for firm matches. Only part of the rows carry a size: once, few, many, or a class if the clone is expanded.

>TRBJ1-2|TRBV5-4|NA|TRBD1
TGTGCCAGCAGCCCAGCGCGGGACAGGGTAGGCTATGGCTACACCTTC
CASSPARDRVGYGYTF
>TRBJ1-5|TRBV4-1|NA|TRBD1
TGCGCCAGCAGCCCCGCCGAGACAGGGAACAGCAATCAGCCCCAGCATTTT
CASSPAETGNSNQPQHF
>TRBJ1-5|TRBV10-3|NA|NA
TGTGCCATCAGTGACAGGAATCAGCCCCAGCATTTT
CAISDRNQPQHF
>TRBJ1-1|TRBV7-2|NA|NA
TGTGCCAGCAGCTTACTCCAGGGAAAGCTAATGAACACTGAAGCTTTCTTT
CASSLLQGKLMNTEAFF
>TRBJ2-7|TRBV6-5|NA|TRBD1
TGTGCCAGCAGTTCCCCCCCGGGACAGAACTCCTACGAGCAGTACTTC
CASSSPPGQNSYEQYF
>TRBJ1-1|TRBV2|NA|TRBD1
TGTGCCAGCTCTCGGGACAGGGGCGCTGAAGCTTTCTTT
CASSRDRGAEAFF
>TRBJ1-3|TRBV19|NA|TRBD1
TGTGCCAGTAGAGGACAGGGGTCTGGAAACACCATATATTTT
CASRGQGSGNTIYF
>TRBJ2-7|TRBV29-1|NA|NA
TGCAGCGTTAGAGACTCTCTGCGGGAAGAGCAGTACTTC
CSVRDSLREEQYF
>TRBJ2-5|TRBV11-3|NA|TRBD1
TGTGCCAGCAGCCCCGGGACAGGGGGCACGGAGACCCAGTACTTC
CASSPGTGGTETQYF
>TRBJ1-1|TRBV7-9|NA|TRBD1
TGTGCCAGCAGCCAACAGGGGGCGGGCACTGAAGCTTTCTTT
CASSQQGAGTEAFF
>TRBJ2-1|TRBV28|NA|TRBD2
TGTGCCAGCAGTCTAGCGGGAGCGAGCAATGAGCAGTTCTTC
CASSLAGASNEQFF
>TRBJ1-5|TRBV5-8|NA|NA
TGTGCCAGCAGCTTGAGGCGGAACAATCAGCCCCAGCATTTT
CASSLRRNNQPQHF
>TRBJ2-2|TRBV18|NA|NA
TGTGCCAGCTCACCGATGGCAGAGAACACCGGGGAGCTGTTTTTT
CASSPMAENTGELFF
>TRBJ2-6|TRBV28|NA|NA
TGTGCCAGCAGTTTAGGCGGGGCCAACGTCCTGACTTTC
CASSLGGANVLTF
>TRBJ1-1|TRBV2|NA|TRBD1
TGTGCCAGCAGACAGGGGATCAACACTGAAGCTTTCTTT
CASRQGINTEAFF
>TRBJ2-2|TRBV5-1|few|TRBD1
TGCGCCAGCAGCTTGCAGGGGGCAGGCACCGGGGAGCTGTTTTTT
CASSLQGAGTGELFF
>TRBJ2-3|TRBV7-9|NA|NA
TGTGCCAGCAGCCTCCATACGCAGTATTTT
CASSLHTQYF
>TRBJ2-3|TRBV10-3|NA|NA
TGTGCCATCAGTGACTCCGACATCCTAAGTACGCAGTATTTT
CAISDSDILSTQYF
>TRBJ2-1|TRBV5-4|NA|NA
TGTGCCAGCAGCTCGCCTTCCCAGAATGAGCAGTTCTTC
CASSSPSQNEQFF
>TRBJ2-3|TRBV30|NA|TRBD1
TGTGCCTGGAACCAGGGACAGCATACGCAGTATTTT
CAWNQGQHTQYF
>TRBJ2-7|TRBV10-3|NA|NA
TGTGCCATCAGTGACAGGAGGGGGGGCGAGCAGTACTTC
CAISDRRGGEQYF
>TRBJ2-5|TRBV27|NA|TRBD2
TGTGCCAGCAGAAGACTAGCGGGAGGGGTAGAGACCCAGTACTTC
CASRRLAGGVETQYF
>TRBJ2-7|TRBV11-2|NA|NA
TGTGCCAGCAGCCCTTGGGGAGGCGAGCAGTACTTC
CASSPWGGEQYF
>TRBJ2-2|TRBV4-2|NA|TRBD2
TGTGCCAGCAGCCAAGATCCACTAGCGGGAGGAGATAGCACCGGGGAGCTGTTTTTT
CASSQDPLAGGDSTGELFF
>TRBJ2-2|TRBV6-5|NA|NA
TGTGCCAGCAGTTCGAGGGAGGTGGCCGGGGAGCTGTTTTTT
CASSSREVAGELFF
>TRBJ1-1|TRBV18|NA|TRBD1
TGTGCCAGCTCACCAACTCAGGGGGAGAACACTGAAGCTTTCTTT
CASSPTQGENTEAFF
>TRBJ1-1|TRBV10-1|few|NA
TGCGCCAGCAGCGGGATGAACACTGAAGCTTTCTTT
CASSGMNTEAFF
>TRBJ2-3|TRBV9|NA|TRBD2
TGTGCCAGCAGCGTAGAGCACAGCGGGGCAGATACGCAGTATTTT
CASSVEHSGADTQYF
>TRBJ2-5|TRBV28|NA|NA
TGTGCCAGCAGACCCGGACTACTAGAGACCCAGTACTTC
CASRPGLLETQYF
>TRBJ2-2|TRBV27|NA|NA
TGTGCCAGCAGTTTAGGGGGGGCGGGGACCGGGGAGCTGTTTTTT
CASSLGGAGTGELFF
>TRBJ2-2|TRBV7-9|NA|TRBD2
TGTGCCAGCAGTTCGACTAGCCTTAACACCGGGGAGCTGTTTTTT
CASSSTSLNTGELFF
>TRBJ1-3|TRBV29-1|NA|NA
TGCAGCGTTTTAATAGCTGGAAACACCATATATTTT
CSVLIAGNTIYF
>TRBJ2-7|TRBV5-6|NA|TRBD2
TGTGCCAGCAGCGCAACTCTAGCGGGAGGGCTATACGAGCAGTACTTC
CASSATLAGGLYEQYF